The rows below give T cell receptor beta chains drawn from one sample of a study of OX40 agonist ivuxolimab in advanced cancers. The table came from immunoSEQ multiplex PCR; TCRdb's copy has only in-frame clones and leaves some out. The sample comprises some 80,000 clones, around 92% of which are singletons, and around 2.4% rests with the top ten. The specimen was CD4+ or CD8+ T cells sorted from blood, collected in a trial of the OX40 agonist ivuxolimab. All receptors derive from an adult with an advanced solid tumor such as melanoma, head and neck, liver or kidney cancer. CDR3s include the opening cysteine and the closing phenylalanine or tryptophan. Fields, in order: J gene, D gene, clone size, V gene, CDR3 protein, CDR3 DNA. A D gene is named only where the DNA matches it firmly. Only some rows state a clone size, as once, few, many or a class for expanded clones.

TRBJ2-7	-	-	TRBV7-2	CASSLMAGTGDYEQYF	TGTGCCAGCAGCTTAATGGCTGGGACGGGGGATTACGAGCAGTACTTC
TRBJ2-7	TRBD1	-	TRBV5-1	CASSFGTVELYEQYF	TGCGCCAGCAGCTTCGGGACAGTCGAGCTCTACGAGCAGTACTTC
TRBJ1-2	-	once	TRBV6-1	CASTRHVYYGYTF	TGTGCCAGCACCAGACATGTTTACTATGGCTACACCTTC
TRBJ1-2	TRBD1	few	TRBV6-6	CASSTTGVGYTF	TGTGCCAGCAGTACGACAGGGGTCGGCTACACCTTC
TRBJ2-7	TRBD2	once	TRBV2	CASSRELAGVEEEYF	TGTGCCAGCAGCAGAGAACTAGCGGGAGTGGAGGAGGAGTACTTC
TRBJ1-3	-	-	TRBV2	CASTGVWSGNTIYF	TGTGCCAGCACCGGGGTGTGGAGTGGAAACACCATATATTTT
TRBJ1-2	-	-	TRBV18	CASSPYPPNGVENYGYTF	TGTGCCAGCTCACCCTACCCTCCTAACGGAGTGGAAAACTATGGCTACACCTTC
TRBJ2-7	TRBD1	few	TRBV2	CASGGDRGLSYEQYF	TGTGCCAGCGGGGGGGACAGGGGCCTCTCCTACGAGCAGTACTTC
TRBJ2-1	-	-	TRBV7-2	CASSRDFSYNEQFF	TGTGCCAGCAGCCGGGACTTTTCATACAATGAGCAGTTCTTC
TRBJ2-7	-	-	TRBV6-6	CASSYRVRVSYEQYF	TGTGCCAGCAGTTACAGAGTCAGAGTTTCCTACGAGCAGTACTTC
TRBJ2-3	TRBD2	-	TRBV27	CASSFRGLAGGQRTDTQYF	TGTGCCAGCAGTTTCCGAGGACTAGCGGGGGGGCAGCGCACAGATACGCAGTATTTT
TRBJ1-2	-	-	TRBV5-4	CASSLRRGRTYGYTF	TGTGCCAGCAGCTTGCGCCGGGGTCGCACCTATGGCTACACCTTC
TRBJ1-6	-	-	TRBV7-9	CASTQSDGSPLHF	TGTGCCAGCACCCAAAGTGATGGTTCACCCCTCCACTTT
TRBJ1-2	-	once	TRBV2	CASRADSLEDGYTF	TGTGCCAGCAGAGCAGACTCCCTGGAGGATGGCTACACCTTC
TRBJ1-1	-	once	TRBV11-2	CASSSQGTAGANTEAFF	TGTGCCAGCAGCTCCCAGGGTACGGCAGGGGCGAACACTGAAGCTTTCTTT
TRBJ2-3	TRBD1	few	TRBV11-2	CASSWGQGADTQYF	TGTGCCAGCAGCTGGGGACAGGGGGCAGATACGCAGTATTTT
TRBJ2-7	-	-	TRBV5-1	CASSFGPEQYF	TGCGCCAGCAGCTTCGGCCCCGAGCAGTACTTC
TRBJ2-7	-	-	TRBV6-1	CASTKGENEQYF	TGTGCCAGCACCAAGGGGGAGAACGAGCAGTACTTC
TRBJ1-4	TRBD1	-	TRBV7-2	CASSPTGGNEKLFF	TGTGCCAGCAGTCCAACAGGGGGTAATGAAAAACTGTTTTTT
TRBJ1-2	TRBD1	few	TRBV19	CASSTGTAYGYTF	TGTGCCAGTAGTACAGGGACAGCCTATGGCTACACCTTC
TRBJ2-7	TRBD2	-	TRBV5-1	CASSPAVGGTSYEQYF	TGCGCCAGCAGCCCCGCAGTGGGGGGGACCTCCTACGAGCAGTACTTC
TRBJ2-5	-	-	TRBV2	CATTNRDGPATQYF	TGTGCCACCACGAATAGGGACGGACCCGCGACCCAGTACTTC
TRBJ2-3	-	-	TRBV2	CATGLLTDTQYF	TGTGCCACCGGACTACTCACAGATACGCAGTATTTT
TRBJ1-2	-	-	TRBV25-1	CASSEALGGDGYTF	TGTGCCAGCAGTGAGGCCTTGGGAGGGGATGGCTACACCTTC
TRBJ1-2	-	once	TRBV6-1	CATRRWGYTF	TGTGCCACCAGAAGGTGGGGCTACACCTTC